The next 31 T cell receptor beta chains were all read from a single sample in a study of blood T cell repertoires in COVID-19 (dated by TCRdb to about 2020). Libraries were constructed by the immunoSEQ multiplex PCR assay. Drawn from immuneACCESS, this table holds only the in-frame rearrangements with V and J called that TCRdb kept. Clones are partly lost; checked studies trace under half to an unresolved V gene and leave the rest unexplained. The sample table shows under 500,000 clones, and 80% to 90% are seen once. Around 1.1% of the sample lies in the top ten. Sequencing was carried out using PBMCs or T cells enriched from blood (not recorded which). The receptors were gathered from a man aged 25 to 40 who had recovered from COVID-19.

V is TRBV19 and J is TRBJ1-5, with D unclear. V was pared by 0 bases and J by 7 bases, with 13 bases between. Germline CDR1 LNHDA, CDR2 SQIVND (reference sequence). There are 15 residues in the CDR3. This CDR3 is CASSIDWRVRQPQHF. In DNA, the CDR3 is TGTGCCAGTAGTATAGATTGGAGGGTACGCCAGCCCCAGCATTTT.

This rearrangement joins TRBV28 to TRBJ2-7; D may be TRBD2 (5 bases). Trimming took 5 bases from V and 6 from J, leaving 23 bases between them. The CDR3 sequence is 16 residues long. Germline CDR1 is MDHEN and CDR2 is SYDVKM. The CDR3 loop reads CASSPLGIGRSPEQYF. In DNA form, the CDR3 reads TGTGCCAGCAGTCCCCTAGGGATAGGGAGATCTCCCGAGCAGTACTTC.

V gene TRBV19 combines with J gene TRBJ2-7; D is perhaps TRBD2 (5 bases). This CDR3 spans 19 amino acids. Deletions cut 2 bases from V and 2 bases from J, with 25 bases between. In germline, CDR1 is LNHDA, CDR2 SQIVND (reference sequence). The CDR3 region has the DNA TGTGCCAGTAGTATAATATCCCAGTTTGATCGGGGAGCTACCTACGAGCAGTACTTC. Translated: CASSIISQFDRGATYEQYF.

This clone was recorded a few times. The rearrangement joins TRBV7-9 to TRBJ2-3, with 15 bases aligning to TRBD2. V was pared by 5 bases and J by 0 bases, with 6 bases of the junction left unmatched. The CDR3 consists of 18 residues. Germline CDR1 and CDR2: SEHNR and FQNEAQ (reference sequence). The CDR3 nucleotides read TGTGCCAGCAGCCCGGGACTAGCGGGAGGAGGGAGCACAGATACGCAGTATTTT. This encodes CASSPGLAGGGSTDTQYF.

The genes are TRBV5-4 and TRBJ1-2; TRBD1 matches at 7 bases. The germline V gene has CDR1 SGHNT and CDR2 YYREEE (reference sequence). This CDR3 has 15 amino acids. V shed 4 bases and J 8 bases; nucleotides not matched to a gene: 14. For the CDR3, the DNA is TGTGCCAGCAGCAAGATGGACAGGACCCCTAAGGGCTACACCTTC. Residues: CASSKMDRTPKGYTF.

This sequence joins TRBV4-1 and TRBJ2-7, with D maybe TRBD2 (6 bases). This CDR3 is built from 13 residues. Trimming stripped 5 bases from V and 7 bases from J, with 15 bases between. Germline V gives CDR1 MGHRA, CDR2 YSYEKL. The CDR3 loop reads CASSEGRELEQYF. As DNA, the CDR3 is TGCGCCAGCAGCGAGGGCCGGGAGTTGGAGCAGTACTTC.

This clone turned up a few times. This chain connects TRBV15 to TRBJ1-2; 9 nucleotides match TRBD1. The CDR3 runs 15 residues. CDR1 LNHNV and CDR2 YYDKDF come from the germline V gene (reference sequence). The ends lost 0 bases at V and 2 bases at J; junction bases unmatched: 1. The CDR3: CATSREGQGNYGYTF. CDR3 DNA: TGTGCCACCAGCAGAGAGGGACAGGGAAACTATGGCTACACCTTC.

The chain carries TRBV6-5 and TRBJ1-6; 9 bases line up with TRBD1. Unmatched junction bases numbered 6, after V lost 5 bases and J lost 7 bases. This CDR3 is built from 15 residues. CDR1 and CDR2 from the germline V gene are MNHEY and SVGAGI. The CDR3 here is CASSHTGGSNSPLHF. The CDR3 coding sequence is TGTGCCAGCAGTCACACAGGGGGCTCGAATTCACCCCTCCACTTT.

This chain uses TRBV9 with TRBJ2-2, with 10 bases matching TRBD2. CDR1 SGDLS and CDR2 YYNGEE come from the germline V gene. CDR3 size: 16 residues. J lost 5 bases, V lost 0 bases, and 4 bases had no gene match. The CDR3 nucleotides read TGTGCCAGCAGCGTAGTACTAGCGGGACGTACCGGGGAGCTGTTTTTT. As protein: CASSVVLAGRTGELFF.

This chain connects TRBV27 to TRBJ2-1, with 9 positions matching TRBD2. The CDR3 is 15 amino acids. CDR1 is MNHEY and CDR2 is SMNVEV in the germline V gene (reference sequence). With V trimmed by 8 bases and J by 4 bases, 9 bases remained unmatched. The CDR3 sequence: CASQPGTSKYNEQFF. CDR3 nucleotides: TGTGCCAGCCAACCCGGGACTAGCAAGTACAATGAGCAGTTCTTC.

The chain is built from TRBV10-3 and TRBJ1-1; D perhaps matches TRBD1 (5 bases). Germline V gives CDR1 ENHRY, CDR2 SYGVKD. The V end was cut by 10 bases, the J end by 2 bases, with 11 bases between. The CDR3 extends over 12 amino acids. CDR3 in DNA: TGTGCCACGCAGACAGAAAACACTGAAGCTTTCTTT. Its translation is CATQTENTEAFF.

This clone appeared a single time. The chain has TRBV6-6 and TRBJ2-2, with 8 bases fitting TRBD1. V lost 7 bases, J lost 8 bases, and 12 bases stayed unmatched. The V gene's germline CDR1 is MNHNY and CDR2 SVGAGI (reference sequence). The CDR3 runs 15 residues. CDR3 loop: CASNLGQVKRGELFF. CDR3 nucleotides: TGTGCCAGCAATTTGGGACAGGTGAAACGAGGGGAGCTGTTTTTT.

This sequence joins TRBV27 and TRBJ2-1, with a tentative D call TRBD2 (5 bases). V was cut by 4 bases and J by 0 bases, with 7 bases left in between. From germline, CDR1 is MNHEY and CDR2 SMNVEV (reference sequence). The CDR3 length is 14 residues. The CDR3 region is CASSSGSSYNEQFF. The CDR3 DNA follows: TGTGCCAGCAGTTCGGGGAGCTCCTACAATGAGCAGTTCTTC.

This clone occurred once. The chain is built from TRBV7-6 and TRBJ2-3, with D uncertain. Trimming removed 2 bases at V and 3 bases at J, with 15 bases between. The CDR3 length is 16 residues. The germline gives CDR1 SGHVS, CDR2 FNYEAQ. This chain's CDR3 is CASSLISSDGTDTQYF. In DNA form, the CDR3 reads TGTGCCAGCAGCTTAATCTCGAGCGACGGAACAGATACGCAGTATTTT.

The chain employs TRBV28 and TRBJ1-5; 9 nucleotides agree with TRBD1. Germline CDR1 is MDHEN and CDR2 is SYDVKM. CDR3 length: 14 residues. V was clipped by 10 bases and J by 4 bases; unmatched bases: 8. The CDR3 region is CAKPGQGMNQPQHF. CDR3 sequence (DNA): TGTGCCAAACCGGGACAGGGTATGAATCAGCCCCAGCATTTT.

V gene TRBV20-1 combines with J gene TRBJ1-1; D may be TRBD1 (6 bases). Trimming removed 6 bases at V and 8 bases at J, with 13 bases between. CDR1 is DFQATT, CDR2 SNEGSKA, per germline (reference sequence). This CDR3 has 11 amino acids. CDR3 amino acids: CSARTGSEAFF. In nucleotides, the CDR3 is TGCAGTGCAAGAACAGGGTCCGAAGCTTTCTTT.

The CDR3 DNA follows: TGTGCCAGTAGTATTTTGGGCCTCGAGGGTTCAGATACGCAGTATTTT. Protein: CASSILGLEGSDTQYF. This chain uses TRBV19 with TRBJ2-3, with D tentatively TRBD2 (5 bases). There are 16 residues in the CDR3. Trimming removed 3 bases from V and 4 bases from J, with 17 bases in between. CDR1 LNHDA and CDR2 SQIVND come from the germline V gene (reference sequence).

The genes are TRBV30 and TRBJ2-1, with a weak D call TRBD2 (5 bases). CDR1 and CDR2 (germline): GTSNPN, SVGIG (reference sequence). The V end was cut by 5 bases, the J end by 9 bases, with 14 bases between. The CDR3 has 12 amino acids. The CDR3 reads CAWATRFGEQFF. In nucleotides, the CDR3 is TGTGCCTGGGCTACTAGGTTTGGTGAGCAGTTCTTC.

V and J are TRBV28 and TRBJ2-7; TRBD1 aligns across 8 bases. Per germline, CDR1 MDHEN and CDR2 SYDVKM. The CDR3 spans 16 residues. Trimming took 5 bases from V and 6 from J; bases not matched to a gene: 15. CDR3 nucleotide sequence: TGTGCCAGCAGTCCCTGGGACAGGAATTCGGGTCGCGAGCAGTACTTC. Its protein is CASSPWDRNSGREQYF.

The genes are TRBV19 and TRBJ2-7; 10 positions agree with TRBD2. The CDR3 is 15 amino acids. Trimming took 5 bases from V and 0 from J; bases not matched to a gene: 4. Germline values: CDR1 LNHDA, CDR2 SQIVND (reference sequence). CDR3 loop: CASSRTSGTSYEQYF. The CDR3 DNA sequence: TGTGCCAGTAGTCGTACTAGCGGGACCTCCTACGAGCAGTACTTC. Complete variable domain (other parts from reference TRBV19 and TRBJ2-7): DGGITQSPKYLFRKEGQNVTLSCEQNLNHDAMYWYRQDPGQGLRLIYYSQIVNDFQKGDIAEGYSVSREKKESFPLTVTSAQKNPTAFYLCASSRTSGTSYEQYFGPGTRLTVT.

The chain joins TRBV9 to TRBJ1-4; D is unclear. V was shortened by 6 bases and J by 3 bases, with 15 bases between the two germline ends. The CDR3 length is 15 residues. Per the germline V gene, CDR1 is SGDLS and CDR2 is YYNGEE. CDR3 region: CASTGRGGPNEKLFF. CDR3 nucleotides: TGTGCCAGCACCGGTCGGGGAGGACCTAATGAAAAACTGTTTTTT.

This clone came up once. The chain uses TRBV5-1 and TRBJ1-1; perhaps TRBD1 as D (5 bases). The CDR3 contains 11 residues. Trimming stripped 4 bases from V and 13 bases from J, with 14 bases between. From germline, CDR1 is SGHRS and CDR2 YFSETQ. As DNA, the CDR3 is TGCGCCAGCAGCCCGGGACTTAGGGTTTTCTTT. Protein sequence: CASSPGLRVFF. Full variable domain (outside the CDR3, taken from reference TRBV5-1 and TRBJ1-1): KAGVTQTPRYLIKTRGQQVTLSCSPISGHRSVSWYQQTPGQGLQFLFEYFSETQRNKGNFPGRFSGRQFSNSRSEMNVSTLELGDSALYLCASSPGLRVFFGQGTRLTVV.

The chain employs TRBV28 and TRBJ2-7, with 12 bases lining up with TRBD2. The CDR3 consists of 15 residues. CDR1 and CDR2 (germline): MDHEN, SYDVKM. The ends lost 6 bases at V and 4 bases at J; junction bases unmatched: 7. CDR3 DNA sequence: TGTGCCAGCAGCTGGACTAGCGGGAACAGGTACGAGCAGTACTTC. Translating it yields CASSWTSGNRYEQYF. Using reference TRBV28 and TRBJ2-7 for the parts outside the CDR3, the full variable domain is DVKVTQSSRYLVKRTGEKVFLECVQDMDHENMFWYRQDPGLGLRLIYFSYDVKMKEKGDIPEGYSVSREKKERFSLILESASTNQTSMYLCASSWTSGNRYEQYFGPGTRLTVT.

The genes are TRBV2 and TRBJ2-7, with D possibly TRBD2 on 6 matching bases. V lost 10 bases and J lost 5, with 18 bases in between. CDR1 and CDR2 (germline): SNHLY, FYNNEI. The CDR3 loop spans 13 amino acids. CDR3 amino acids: CATQEGPIHEQYF. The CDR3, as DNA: TGTGCCACACAGGAGGGCCCCATCCACGAGCAGTACTTC.

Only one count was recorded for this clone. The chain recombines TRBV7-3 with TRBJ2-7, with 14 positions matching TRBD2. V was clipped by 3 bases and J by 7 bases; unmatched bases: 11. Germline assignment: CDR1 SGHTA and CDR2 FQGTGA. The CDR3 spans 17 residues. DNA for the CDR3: TGTGCCAGCAGCTTTCGTCAAGGGACTAGCGGGAGAATGGAGCAGTACTTC. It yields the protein CASSFRQGTSGRMEQYF.

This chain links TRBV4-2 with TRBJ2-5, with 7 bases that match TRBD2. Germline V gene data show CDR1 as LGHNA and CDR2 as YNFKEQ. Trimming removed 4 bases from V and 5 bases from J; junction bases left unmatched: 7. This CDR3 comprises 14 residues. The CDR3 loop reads CASSPTGEGETQYF. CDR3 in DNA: TGTGCCAGCAGCCCGACTGGGGAGGGGGAGACCCAGTACTTC.

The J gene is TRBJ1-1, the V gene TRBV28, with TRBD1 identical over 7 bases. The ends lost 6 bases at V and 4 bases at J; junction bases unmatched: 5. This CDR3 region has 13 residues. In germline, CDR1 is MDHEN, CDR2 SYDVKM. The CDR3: CASRAGDSTEAFF. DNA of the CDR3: TGTGCCAGCAGGGCTGGGGACAGCACTGAAGCTTTCTTT.

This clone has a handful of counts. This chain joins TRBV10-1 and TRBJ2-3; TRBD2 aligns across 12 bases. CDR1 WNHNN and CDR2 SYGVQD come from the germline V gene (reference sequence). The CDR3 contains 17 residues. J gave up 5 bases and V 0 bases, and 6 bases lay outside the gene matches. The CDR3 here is CASSESRLAGAGDTQYF. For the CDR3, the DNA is TGCGCCAGCAGTGAGTCCCGACTAGCGGGAGCGGGAGATACGCAGTATTTT.

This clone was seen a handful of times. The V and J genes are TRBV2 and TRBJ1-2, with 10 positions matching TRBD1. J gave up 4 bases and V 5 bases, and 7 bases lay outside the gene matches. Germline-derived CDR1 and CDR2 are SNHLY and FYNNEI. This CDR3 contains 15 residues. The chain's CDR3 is CASSRPGQGTYGYTF. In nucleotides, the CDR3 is TGTGCCAGCAGTCGCCCGGGACAGGGGACCTATGGCTACACCTTC.

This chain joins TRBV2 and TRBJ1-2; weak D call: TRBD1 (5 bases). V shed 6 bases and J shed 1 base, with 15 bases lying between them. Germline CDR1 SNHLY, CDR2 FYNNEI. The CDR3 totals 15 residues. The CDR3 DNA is TGTGCCAGCAGCAGGGACGGGAGCCTTAACTATGGCTACACCTTC. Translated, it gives CASSRDGSLNYGYTF.

The CDR3 region is CATSGGPGQRITDTQYF. DNA of the CDR3: TGTGCCACCAGTGGGGGACCGGGACAGCGCATTACAGATACGCAGTATTTT. The V and J genes are TRBV24-1 and TRBJ2-3; 7 nucleotides line up with TRBD1. V shed 5 bases and J 3 bases; nucleotides not matched to a gene: 13. Germline lookup yields CDR1 KGHDR and CDR2 SFDVKD. The CDR3 has 17 residues.